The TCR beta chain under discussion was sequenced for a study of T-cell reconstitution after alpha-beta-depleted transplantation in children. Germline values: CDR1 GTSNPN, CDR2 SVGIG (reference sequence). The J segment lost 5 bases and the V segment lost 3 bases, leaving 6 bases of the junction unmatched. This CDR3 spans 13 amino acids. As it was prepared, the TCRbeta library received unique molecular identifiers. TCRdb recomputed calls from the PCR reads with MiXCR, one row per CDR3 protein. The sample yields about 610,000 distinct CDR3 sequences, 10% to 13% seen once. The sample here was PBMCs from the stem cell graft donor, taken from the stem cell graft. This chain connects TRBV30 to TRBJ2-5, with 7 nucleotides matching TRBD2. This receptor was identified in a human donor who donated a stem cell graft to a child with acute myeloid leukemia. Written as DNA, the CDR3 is TGTGCCTGGAGCACGGCGGGAGTTGAGACCCAGTACTTC. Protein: CAWSTAGVETQYF.